This T cell receptor (beta chain) was recovered during a study of T-cell memory formation after mild COVID-19. In the study overall: Clusters were largely donor specific.

TCR alpha and TCR beta cDNA libraries with sample barcodes and UMIs came from 5'RACE using constant-segment primers. MiXCR was run by TCRdb on the 5' RACE reads, yielding one entry per CDR3 protein. Of roughly 400,000 distinct CDR3 sequences detected, more than 15% appear once; the ten largest clones hold under 25%. Trimming took 5 bases from V and 0 from J, leaving 5 bases between them. Germline V gene lookup returns CDR1 DFQATT and CDR2 SNEGSKA (reference sequence). The CDR3 consists of 13 residues. The chain links TRBV20-1 to TRBJ1-6; D not certain. This clonotype was sampled from a man aged 18-30 years who had mild COVID-19 (a few samples of this study predate the infection). Cell type and time point are not known. Sequencing used PBMCs or a T cell subset sorted from them (not recorded which). CDR3 in amino acids: CSARDSYNSPLHF. The CDR3 DNA follows: TGCAGTGCTCGGGACTCCTATAATTCACCCCTCCACTTT.